Each of the 3 T cell receptor beta chains below was sequenced from the same sample in a study of post-analysis software for immune sequencing data. Overall study results and limits: Elevated frequency relative to controls characterized roughly 5 TRBV segments in patients, TRBV5-6, TRBV5-1 and TRBV20-1 among them.

Their specific antigens are unknown. Unique-molecular-identifier-tagged TCR beta cDNA libraries were used. TCRdb called the PCR reads again in MiXCR, with one record for every CDR3 protein. The sample shows about half a million distinct CDR3 sequences, roughly 34% of them seen only once. The source material was blood. These TCRs come from a girl aged 2-17 years with multiple sclerosis.

The chain employs TRBV27 and TRBJ2-7; 7 bases fit TRBD1. CDR3 length equals 13 residues. Germline V lookup: CDR1 MNHEY, CDR2 SMNVEV (reference sequence). The junction had 5 bases not matched to a gene; V was cut back by 4 bases and J by 5 bases. The CDR3 DNA follows: TGTGCCAGCAGTTGGACAGGTGGAAACGAGCAGTACTTC. Its translation: CASSWTGGNEQYF.

The CDR3 bases are TGTGCCACCAGCAGAGAGTTGGGGTGCGGCAATCAGCCCCAGCATTTT. Its translation is CATSRELGCGNQPQHF. The chain employs TRBV15 and TRBJ1-5; no clear D. CDR3 length: 16 residues. V was pared by 0 bases and J by 2 bases, with 11 bases between. Germline lookup yields CDR1 LNHNV and CDR2 YYDKDF (reference sequence). The complete variable domain, with remaining parts taken from reference TRBV15 and TRBJ1-5, reads DAMVIQNPRYQVTQFGKPVTLSCSQTLNHNVMYWYQQKSSQAPKLLFHYYDKDFNNEADTPDNFQSRRPNTSFCFLDIRSPGLGDTAMYLCATSRELGCGNQPQHFGDGTRLSIL.

This clonotype has just a few counts. The J gene is TRBJ1-4, the V gene TRBV7-6; 8 positions match TRBD1. CDR1 and CDR2 (germline): SGHVS, FNYEAQ. V lost 6 bases, J lost 3 bases, and 6 bases stayed unmatched. CDR3 size: 15 residues. In nucleotides, the CDR3 is TGTGCCAGCAGTCAGATACAGGGGGCTAATGAAAAACTGTTTTTT. Amino acids: CASSQIQGANEKLFF.